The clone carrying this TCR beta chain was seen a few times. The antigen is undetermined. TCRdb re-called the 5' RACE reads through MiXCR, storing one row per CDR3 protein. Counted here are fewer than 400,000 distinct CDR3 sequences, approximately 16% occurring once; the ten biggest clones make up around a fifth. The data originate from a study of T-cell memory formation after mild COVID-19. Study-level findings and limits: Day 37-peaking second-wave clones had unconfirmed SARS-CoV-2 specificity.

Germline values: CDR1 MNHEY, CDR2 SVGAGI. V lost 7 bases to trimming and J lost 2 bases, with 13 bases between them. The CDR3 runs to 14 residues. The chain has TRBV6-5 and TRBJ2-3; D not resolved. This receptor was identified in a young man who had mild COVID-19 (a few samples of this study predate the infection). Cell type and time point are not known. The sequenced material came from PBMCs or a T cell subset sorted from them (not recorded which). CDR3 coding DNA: TGTGCCAGCACTCCTGTAGCTTACACAGATACGCAGTATTTT. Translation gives CASTPVAYTDTQYF.